This section outlines one T cell receptor beta chain sequence together with its context. Its cognate antigen is unknown. The data were taken from a study of T cell responses to AZD1222 COVID-19 vaccine. CDR1 and CDR2 (germline): SGHVS, FNYEAQ. CDR3 length: 18 amino acids. Trimming took 1 base from V and 6 from J; bases not matched to a gene: 10. Only in-frame clones appear in the TCRdb table, and some are missing; sequencing was by immunoSEQ multiplex PCR. The repertoire includes more than 95,000 clones, roughly 89% of them detected once, and 11% sits in the top ten. Study-wide findings and caveats: Unmutated variant regions are reportedly the target of nearly half of TCRs that are spike-specific. Seropositive AZD1222 recipients at baseline numbered only five or six. It should be noted that donors were predominantly white British and more often female, and clonal diversity was possibly underestimated. Receipt of two AZD1222 doses was followed by a rise in Spike-specific TCR breadth and depth.

Here the sequenced sample was peripheral blood, taken on day 0 of MenACWY control vaccination. The sequence came from an adult in good health. The chain has TRBV7-6 and TRBJ2-2, with 11 bases fitting TRBD2. Here the CDR3 reads CASSLVLAGATRAGELFF. As DNA, the CDR3 is TGTGCCAGCAGCTTAGTACTAGCGGGAGCCACCCGGGCCGGGGAGCTGTTTTTT.